Sequencing of this TCR beta chain was carried out in a study of shared clonotypes between healthy human individuals. General observations from the study: It was observed that approximately 5% of naive CD4 clonotypes were shared across a handful of donors.

The germline CDR1 and CDR2 sequences are MGHDK and SYGVNS. This CDR3 is 12 amino acids long. Trimming pared 2 bases from V and 5 bases from J, leaving 6 bases between. Sequencing was performed with immunoSEQ multiplex PCR; in TCRdb, only in-frame clones are kept and a portion is missing. This sample has about 1 million clones, with roughly 80% found just once. Comments on this clone: Its antigen is not identified.

Sequences were obtained from memory CD4+ T cells sorted from blood. The sample's subset: CD45RA-negative fraction. The V call is TRBV25-1, the J call TRBJ1-1; D not certain. The receptor comes from a man aged 18 to 30 in good health. This chain's CDR3 is CASSEGVTEAFF. The CDR3 bases are TGTGCCAGCAGTGAAGGAGTGACTGAAGCTTTCTTT.